What follows are 17 T cell receptor beta chains derived from one specimen sequenced in a study of blood T cell repertoires in COVID-19. Only in-frame clones appear in the TCRdb table, and some are missing; sequencing was by immunoSEQ multiplex PCR. The repertoire includes about 42,000 clones, roughly 80% of them detected once, and approximately 5% sits in the top ten. The specimen sequenced was peripheral blood. The receptors here all came from a man aged 45-65 years with active COVID-19.

This rearrangement joins TRBV9 to TRBJ2-5; D is unclear. This CDR3 spans 13 amino acids. Germline assignment: CDR1 SGDLS and CDR2 YYNGEE. The V end lost 0 bases, the J end lost 7 bases, and 10 bases lay between the germline ends. The CDR3 spells CASSVAGGGTQYF. The CDR3 DNA sequence: TGTGCCAGCAGCGTAGCTGGCGGTGGGACCCAGTACTTC.

The DNA for the CDR3 is TGCGCCTACCTCAGTGTGGACTATGGCTACACCTTC. This codes for CAYLSVDYGYTF. J is TRBJ1-2 and V is TRBV5-1, with unresolved D. Trimming pared 10 bases from V and 3 bases from J, leaving 13 bases between. Per the germline V gene, CDR1 is SGHRS and CDR2 is YFSETQ. This CDR3 has 12 residues.

This sequence joins TRBV5-1 and TRBJ1-6; 11 positions agree with TRBD1. This CDR3 comprises 19 residues. J gave up 0 bases and V 5 bases, and 10 bases lay outside the gene matches. Germline lookup yields CDR1 SGHRS and CDR2 YFSETQ. The DNA for the CDR3 is TGCGCCAGCAGGCCGTCCGGGACAGGGGGAAACTCCTATAATTCACCCCTCCACTTT. Its protein product is CASRPSGTGGNSYNSPLHF. Full variable domain (rest looked up from reference TRBV5-1 and TRBJ1-6): KAGVTQTPRYLIKTRGQQVTLSCSPISGHRSVSWYQQTPGQGLQFLFEYFSETQRNKGNFPGRFSGRQFSNSRSEMNVSTLELGDSALYLCASRPSGTGGNSYNSPLHFGNGTRLTVT.

This chain uses TRBV5-6 with TRBJ2-7, with D possibly being TRBD2 (5 bases). The V end lost 4 bases, the J end lost 1 base, and 18 bases lay between the germline ends. The germline V gene encodes CDR1 SGHDT and CDR2 YYEEEE. There are 16 residues in the CDR3. The CDR3 here is CASSRPSWTGSYEQYF. CDR3 sequence (DNA): TGTGCCAGCAGCAGGCCTTCTTGGACTGGTTCCTACGAGCAGTACTTC. The full variable domain, its missing parts supplied by reference TRBV5-6 and TRBJ2-7, is DAGVTQSPTHLIKTRGQQVTLRCSPKSGHDTVSWYQQALGQGPQFIFQYYEEEERQRGNFPDRFSGHQFPNYSSELNVNALLLGDSALYLCASSRPSWTGSYEQYFGPGTRLTVT.

Regarding this clone: The junction does not match germline at one end; this may be a read error. This CDR3 is CASSSGQGGRRGIF. In nucleotides, the CDR3 is TGTGCCAGCAGTTCCGGACAGGGTGGAAGGAGGGGGATCTTT. The chain uses TRBV28 and TRBJ1-1, with 8 bases aligning to TRBD1. From germline, CDR1 is MDHEN and CDR2 SYDVKM. This CDR3 has 14 residues.

The V gene is TRBV5-1, the J gene TRBJ2-7; TRBD1 agrees at 7 bases. This CDR3 contains 15 residues. After removal of 5 bases from V and 2 bases from J, the junction contained 10 bases not matched to a gene. Germline V gene sequence: CDR1 SGHRS, CDR2 YFSETQ. Here the CDR3 reads CASRANRGETYEQYF. The CDR3 DNA reads as TGCGCCAGCAGGGCGAACAGGGGCGAGACCTACGAGCAGTACTTC. The whole variable domain, remainder taken from reference TRBV5-1 and TRBJ2-7, is KAGVTQTPRYLIKTRGQQVTLSCSPISGHRSVSWYQQTPGQGLQFLFEYFSETQRNKGNFPGRFSGRQFSNSRSEMNVSTLELGDSALYLCASRANRGETYEQYFGPGTRLTVT.

Note on this clone: The junction does not match germline at one end; this may be a read error. Here the CDR3 DNA reads TGTGCCACCAGTTTCAATCCCCAGGGCGGGGGAACAGATACGCAGTATTTT. Translation: CATSFNPQGGGTDTQYF. This chain connects TRBV10-3 to TRBJ2-3; TRBD2 agrees at 7 bases. CDR3 length: 17 residues. The V gene's germline CDR1 is ENHRY and CDR2 SYGVKD.

The J gene is TRBJ2-3, the V gene TRBV19; no firm D call. This CDR3 has 14 residues. V lost 1 base to trimming and J lost 0 bases, with 5 bases between them. Per germline, CDR1 LNHDA and CDR2 SQIVND (reference sequence). CDR3 bases: TGTGCCAGTAGTATAGGTACTAGCACAGATACGCAGTATTTT. Translation gives CASSIGTSTDTQYF.

The chain joins TRBV5-1 to TRBJ1-1; D is undetermined. From germline, CDR1 is SGHRS and CDR2 YFSETQ. The germline V and J ends were trimmed by 3 bases and 4 bases, with 7 bases remaining between them. The CDR3 totals 12 residues. The CDR3 nucleotides read TGCGCCAGCAGCTACGGCGGCACTGAAGCTTTCTTT. Protein product: CASSYGGTEAFF.

V usage is TRBV11-2 and J usage is TRBJ2-2; maybe TRBD2 (6 bases). With 1 base removed from V and 6 bases from J, the gap between germline ends came to 15 bases. This CDR3 is 16 amino acids long. Germline CDR1 is SGHAT and CDR2 is FQNNGV. The CDR3 loop reads CASSLVGGMYSGELFF. CDR3 coding DNA: TGTGCCAGCAGCTTAGTTGGGGGGATGTATTCCGGGGAGCTGTTTTTT.

The chain combines TRBV7-9 with TRBJ2-1; D remains ambiguous. The CDR3 has 15 amino acids. V was shortened by 1 base and J by 4 bases, with 11 bases between the two germline ends. Germline V gene sequence: CDR1 SEHNR, CDR2 FQNEAQ (reference sequence). Written as DNA, the CDR3 is TGTGCCAGCAGCTTAGACGGTCTCGTTTACAATGAGCAGTTCTTC. This encodes CASSLDGLVYNEQFF.

This chain joins TRBV3-1 (or the pseudogene TRBV3-2) and TRBJ2-1; possibly TRBD2 for D (5 bases). The CDR3 extends over 17 amino acids. CDR1 is LGHDT and CDR2 is YNNKEL in the germline V gene (reference sequence). Trimming pared 0 bases from V and 0 bases from J, leaving 12 bases between. CDR3 sequence reads: CASSQDKFGSSYNEQFF. As DNA, the CDR3 is TGTGCCAGCAGCCAAGATAAGTTTGGGAGCTCCTACAATGAGCAGTTCTTC.

Regarding this clone: Other DNA sequences in the sample encode the same CDR3. The chain combines TRBV7-3 with TRBJ2-1; tentative D call: TRBD1 (5 bases). The CDR3 totals 13 residues. Trimming shortened V by 1 base and J by 5 bases, and 6 bases separated the two germline ends. The germline V gene has CDR1 SGHTA and CDR2 FQGTGA. CDR3 loop: CASSLSRDNEQFF. The CDR3 nucleotides read TGTGCCAGCAGCTTAAGCAGGGACAATGAGCAGTTCTTC.

The chain carries TRBV9 and TRBJ2-3; 7 bases are a match to TRBD1. The CDR3 covers 13 residues. V trimming: 5 bases; J trimming: 4 bases; junction bases outside the gene matches: 4. Per germline, CDR1 SGDLS and CDR2 YYNGEE. The CDR3 DNA reads as TGTGCCAGCAGAGCACAGGGGTCAGATACGCAGTATTTT. It translates to CASRAQGSDTQYF.

This clone counts as medium-sized (0.01 to 0.1%). This chain connects TRBV11-2 to TRBJ2-2; D possibly corresponds to TRBD2 (5 bases). Germline assignment: CDR1 SGHAT and CDR2 FQNNGV. Deletions cut 5 bases from V and 5 bases from J, with 18 bases between. The CDR3 has 16 residues. CDR3 residues: CASSPRVGVVTGELFF. The CDR3 coding sequence is TGTGCCAGCAGCCCTCGGGTGGGAGTAGTGACCGGGGAGCTGTTTTTT.

J is TRBJ2-1 and V is TRBV28; 7 bases are shared with TRBD2. CDR3 length: 15 residues. Germline V CDR1 and CDR2: MDHEN, SYDVKM. The trim removed 7 bases at V and 4 bases at J, leaving 10 bases unmatched. In nucleotides, the CDR3 is TGTGCCAGCAATCGCGCTGGGGGGGTTTACAATGAGCAGTTCTTC. Translated: CASNRAGGVYNEQFF.

The V gene is TRBV6-1, the J gene TRBJ1-6, with D uncertain. This CDR3 contains 14 residues. V dropped 1 base and J dropped 10 bases, with 11 bases sitting between them. Germline-derived CDR1 and CDR2 are MNHNS and SASEGT. Here the CDR3 reads CASSEGLERSPLHF. Here the CDR3 DNA reads TGTGCCAGCAGTGAAGGATTGGAGCGGTCACCCCTCCACTTT.